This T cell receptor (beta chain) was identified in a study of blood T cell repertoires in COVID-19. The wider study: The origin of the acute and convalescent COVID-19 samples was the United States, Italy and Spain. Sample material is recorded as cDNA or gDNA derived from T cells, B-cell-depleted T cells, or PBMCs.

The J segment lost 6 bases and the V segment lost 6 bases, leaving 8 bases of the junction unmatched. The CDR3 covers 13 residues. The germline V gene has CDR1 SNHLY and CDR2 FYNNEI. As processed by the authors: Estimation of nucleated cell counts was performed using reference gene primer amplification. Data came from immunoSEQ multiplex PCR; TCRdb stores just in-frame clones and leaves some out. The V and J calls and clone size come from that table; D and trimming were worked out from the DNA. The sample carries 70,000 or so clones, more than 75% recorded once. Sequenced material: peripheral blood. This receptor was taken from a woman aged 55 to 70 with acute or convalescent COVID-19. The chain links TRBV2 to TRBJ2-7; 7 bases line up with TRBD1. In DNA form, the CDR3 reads TGTGCCAGCAGCCTGGACAGGTTTGGCGAGCAGTACTTC. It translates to CASSLDRFGEQYF.